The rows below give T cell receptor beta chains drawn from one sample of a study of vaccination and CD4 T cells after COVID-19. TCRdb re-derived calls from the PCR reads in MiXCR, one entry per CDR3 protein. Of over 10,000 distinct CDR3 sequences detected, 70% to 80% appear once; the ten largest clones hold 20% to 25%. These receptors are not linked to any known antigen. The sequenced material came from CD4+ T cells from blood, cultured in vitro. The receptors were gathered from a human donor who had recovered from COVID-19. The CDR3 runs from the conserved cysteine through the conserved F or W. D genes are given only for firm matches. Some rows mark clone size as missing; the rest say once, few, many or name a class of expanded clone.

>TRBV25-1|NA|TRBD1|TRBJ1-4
CASSEWGGQGEKLFF
TGTGCCAGCAGTGAATGGGGGGGACAGGGTGAAAAACTGTTTTTT
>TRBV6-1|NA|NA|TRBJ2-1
CASSRARPPSSYNEQFF
TGTGCCAGCAGCCGAGCGAGACCGCCGAGCTCCTACAATGAGCAGTTCTTC
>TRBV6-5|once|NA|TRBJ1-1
CASSYSGPVRWERNTEAFF
TGTGCCAGCAGTTACTCGGGCCCCGTACGTTGGGAGAGGAACACTGAAGCTTTCTTT
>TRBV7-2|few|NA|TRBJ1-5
CASSLRADRSNQPQHF
TGTGCCAGCAGCTTACGGGCGGACAGAAGCAATCAGCCCCAGCATTTT
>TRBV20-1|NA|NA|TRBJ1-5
CSASLLPNQPQHF
TGCAGTGCTAGTTTACTCCCCAATCAGCCCCAGCATTTT
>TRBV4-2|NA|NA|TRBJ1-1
CASSQDRGNTEAFF
TGTGCCAGCAGCCAAGACAGAGGGAACACTGAAGCTTTCTTT
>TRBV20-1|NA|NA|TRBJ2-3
CSAPGAGRITDTQYF
TGCAGTGCCCCCGGAGCGGGTCGGATCACAGATACGCAGTATTTT
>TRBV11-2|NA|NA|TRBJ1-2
CASSLEADTSYGYTF
TGTGCCAGCAGCTTAGAAGCGGACACCTCCTATGGCTACACCTTC
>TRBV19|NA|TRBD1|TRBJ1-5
CASNPADRGTYQPQHF
TGTGCCAGTAACCCGGCGGACAGGGGTACCTATCAGCCCCAGCATTTT
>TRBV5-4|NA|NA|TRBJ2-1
CASSLRQSSYNEQFF
TGTGCCAGCAGCTTGAGACAGAGCTCCTACAATGAGCAGTTCTTC
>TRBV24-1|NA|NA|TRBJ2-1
CATSDPSVRMGEQFF
TGTGCCACCAGTGATCCCTCCGTGCGGATGGGTGAGCAGTTCTTC
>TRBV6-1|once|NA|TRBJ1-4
CASSEALKGQIATNEKLFF
TGTGCCAGCAGTGAAGCGCTAAAAGGACAGATTGCAACTAATGAAAAACTGTTTTTT
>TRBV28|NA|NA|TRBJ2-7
CASSPQSPQFYEQYF
TGTGCCAGCAGCCCCCAAAGCCCCCAATTCTACGAGCAGTACTTC
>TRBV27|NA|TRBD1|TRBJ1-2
CASSLSRRGTEKYGYTF
TGTGCCAGCAGTTTATCGCGAAGAGGGACAGAGAAGTATGGCTACACCTTC
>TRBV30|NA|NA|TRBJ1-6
CAWSRQELTDNSPLHF
TGTGCCTGGAGCCGACAGGAACTTACGGATAATTCACCCCTCCACTTT
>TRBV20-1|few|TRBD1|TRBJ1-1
CSAQGAPNTEAFF
TGCAGTGCACAGGGGGCCCCGAACACTGAAGCTTTCTTT